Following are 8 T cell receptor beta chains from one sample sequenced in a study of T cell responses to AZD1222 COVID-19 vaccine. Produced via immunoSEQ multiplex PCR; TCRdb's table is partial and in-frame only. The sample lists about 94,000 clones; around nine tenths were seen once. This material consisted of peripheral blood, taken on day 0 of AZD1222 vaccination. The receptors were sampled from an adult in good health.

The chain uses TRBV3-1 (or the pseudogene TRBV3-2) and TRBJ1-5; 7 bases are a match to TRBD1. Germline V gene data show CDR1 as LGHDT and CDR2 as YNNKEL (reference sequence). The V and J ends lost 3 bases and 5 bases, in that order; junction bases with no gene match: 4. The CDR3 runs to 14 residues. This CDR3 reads CASSQGTEHQPQHF. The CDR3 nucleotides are TGTGCCAGCAGCCAGGGGACAGAGCATCAGCCCCAGCATTTT.

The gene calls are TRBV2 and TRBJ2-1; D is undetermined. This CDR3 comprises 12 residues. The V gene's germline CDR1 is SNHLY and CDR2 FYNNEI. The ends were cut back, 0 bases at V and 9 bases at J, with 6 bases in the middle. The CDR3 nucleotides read TGTGCCAGCAGTGAAGCGCCATTTGAGCAGTTCTTC. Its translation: CASSEAPFEQFF.

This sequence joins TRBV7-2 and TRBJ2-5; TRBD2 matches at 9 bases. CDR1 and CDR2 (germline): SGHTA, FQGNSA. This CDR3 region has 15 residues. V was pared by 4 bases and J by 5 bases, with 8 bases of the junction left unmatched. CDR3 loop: CASSSQRGERETQYF. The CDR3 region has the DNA TGTGCCAGCAGCTCCCAGCGGGGGGAGCGGGAGACCCAGTACTTC.

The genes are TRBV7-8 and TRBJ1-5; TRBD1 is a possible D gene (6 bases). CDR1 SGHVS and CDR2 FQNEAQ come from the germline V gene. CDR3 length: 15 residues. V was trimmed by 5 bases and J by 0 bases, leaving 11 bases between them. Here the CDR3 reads CASSLDRLSNQPQHF. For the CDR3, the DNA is TGTGCCAGCAGCCTTGACAGGCTTAGCAATCAGCCCCAGCATTTT.

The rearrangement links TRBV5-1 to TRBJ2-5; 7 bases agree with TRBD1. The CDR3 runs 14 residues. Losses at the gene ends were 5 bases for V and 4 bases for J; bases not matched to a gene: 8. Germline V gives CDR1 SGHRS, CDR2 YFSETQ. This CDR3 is CASRNRTGGETQYF. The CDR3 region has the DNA TGCGCCAGCAGAAATCGGACAGGCGGAGAGACCCAGTACTTC.

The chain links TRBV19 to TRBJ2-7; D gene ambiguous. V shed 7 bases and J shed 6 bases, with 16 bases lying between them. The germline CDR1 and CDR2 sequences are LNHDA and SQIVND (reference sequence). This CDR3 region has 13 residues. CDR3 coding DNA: TGTGCCAGTAAGAGTAATTCGTTGGGCGAGCAGTACTTC. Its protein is CASKSNSLGEQYF. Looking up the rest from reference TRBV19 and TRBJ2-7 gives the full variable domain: DGGITQSPKYLFRKEGQNVTLSCEQNLNHDAMYWYRQDPGQGLRLIYYSQIVNDFQKGDIAEGYSVSREKKESFPLTVTSAQKNPTAFYLCASKSNSLGEQYFGPGTRLTVT.

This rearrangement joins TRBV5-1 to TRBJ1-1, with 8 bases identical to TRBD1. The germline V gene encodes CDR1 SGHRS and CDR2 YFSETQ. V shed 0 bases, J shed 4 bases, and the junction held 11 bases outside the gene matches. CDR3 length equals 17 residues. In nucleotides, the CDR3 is TGCGCCAGCAGCTTGGCAGGGACAGGCTGGGGGAGCACTGAAGCTTTCTTT. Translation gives CASSLAGTGWGSTEAFF.

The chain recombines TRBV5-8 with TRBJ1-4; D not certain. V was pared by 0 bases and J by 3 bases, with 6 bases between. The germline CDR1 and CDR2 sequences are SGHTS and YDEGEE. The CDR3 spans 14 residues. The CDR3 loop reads CASSLGLANEKLFF. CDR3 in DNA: TGTGCCAGCAGCTTGGGGTTAGCTAATGAAAAACTGTTTTTT.